This T cell receptor (beta chain) was retrieved from a study of CD8 T cells in Susac syndrome. Study-wide results and caveats: The study admitted that it had a relatively small number of individuals in its TCR sequencing and HLA analysis.

V dropped 3 bases and J dropped 4 bases, with 7 bases sitting between them. The CDR3 is made up of 13 amino acids. Germline V gene lookup returns CDR1 SGDLS and CDR2 YYNGEE. In regard to this clonotype: The antigen is undetermined.

Reverse transcription of roughly 0.5 to 1 ug RNA was performed with random hexamers. MiXCR was run by TCRdb on the immunoSEQ multiplex PCR reads, yielding one entry per CDR3 protein. Of approximately 70,000 distinct CDR3 sequences listed, approximately 95% are singletons. The receptor's source is a human donor in good health. This chain connects TRBV9 to TRBJ2-2; no firm D call. The material sequenced was CD8+ T cells from PBMCs. CDR3 protein: CASSAGGTGELFF. The CDR3, as DNA: TGTGCCAGCAGCGCCGGCGGCACCGGGGAGCTGTTTTTT.